Following are 25 T cell receptor beta chains from one sample sequenced in a study of blood T cell repertoires in COVID-19. Sequencing used immunoSEQ multiplex PCR; TCRdb keeps in-frame clones, though not all of them. The sample contains some 110,000 clones, over 80% of which appear only once. Sequencing used peripheral blood. All receptors come from a woman in her seventies with acute or convalescent COVID-19.

The rearrangement joins TRBV5-4 to TRBJ1-4, with 9 bases that match TRBD1. Per germline, CDR1 SGHNT and CDR2 YYREEE (reference sequence). The CDR3 is 16 amino acids. V shed 3 bases, J shed 2 bases, and the junction held 5 bases outside the gene matches. The CDR3 loop is CASSSLQGATNEKLFF. CDR3 sequence (DNA): TGTGCCAGCAGCTCCTTACAGGGGGCGACTAATGAAAAACTGTTTTTT. Filled out from reference TRBV5-4 and TRBJ1-4, the complete variable domain reads ETGVTQSPTHLIKTRGQQVTLRCSSQSGHNTVSWYQQALGQGPQFIFQYYREEENGRGNFPPRFSGLQFPNYSSELNVNALELDDSALYLCASSSLQGATNEKLFFGSGTQLSVL.

The V call is TRBV5-1, the J call TRBJ2-3, with D perhaps matching TRBD2 (5 bases). This CDR3 has 16 amino acids. In germline, CDR1 is SGHRS, CDR2 YFSETQ. V was clipped by 4 bases and J by 0 bases, with 15 bases between them. The CDR3 loop is CASSEGGTLSTDTQYF. Here the CDR3 DNA reads TGCGCCAGCAGCGAGGGCGGTACGTTAAGCACAGATACGCAGTATTTT.

The chain links TRBV5-4 to TRBJ2-7; 12 bases fit TRBD2. Germline CDR1 is SGHNT and CDR2 is YYREEE (reference sequence). CDR3 length: 15 residues. With V trimmed by 3 bases and J by 6 bases, 7 bases remained unmatched. The CDR3 DNA sequence: TGTGCCAGCAGCTCCGGCACTAGCGGGGGGTTCGAGCAGTACTTC. This codes for CASSSGTSGGFEQYF.

This chain links TRBV19 with TRBJ1-6; D gene ambiguous. Trimming left V 0 bases short and J 8 bases short, with 11 bases between. Germline V gene data show CDR1 as LNHDA and CDR2 as SQIVND (reference sequence). The CDR3 covers 15 residues. This chain's CDR3 is CASSIEAGDYSPLHF. CDR3 sequence (DNA): TGTGCCAGTAGTATAGAGGCGGGCGATTATTCACCCCTCCACTTT.

This chain links TRBV11-2 with TRBJ1-1, with D hard to call. Germline V gives CDR1 SGHAT, CDR2 FQNNGV. V gave up 8 bases and J gave up 1 base, with 11 bases separating them. The CDR3 length is 13 residues. The CDR3 spells CASARTGNTEAFF. CDR3 DNA: TGTGCCAGCGCCCGTACGGGGAACACTGAAGCTTTCTTT.

This chain joins TRBV2 and TRBJ2-2; maybe TRBD1 (6 bases). This CDR3 has 14 amino acids. Trimming pared 5 bases from V and 7 bases from J, leaving 14 bases between. The germline CDR1 and CDR2 sequences are SNHLY and FYNNEI. CDR3 amino acids: CASSFLRGIGELFF. In DNA form, the CDR3 reads TGTGCCAGCAGTTTCCTCAGGGGCATCGGGGAGCTGTTTTTT.

The chain has TRBV2 and TRBJ1-2, with TRBD1 matching 7 bases. The germline V gene encodes CDR1 SNHLY and CDR2 FYNNEI. Germline trimming cut 6 bases from V and 3 bases from J; bases unmatched to any gene: 7. The CDR3 consists of 14 residues. Here the CDR3 DNA reads TGTGCCAGCAGGGTGACAGGGTCACACTATGGCTACACCTTC. Translation gives CASRVTGSHYGYTF.

This chain links TRBV5-1 with TRBJ1-4, with D possibly matching TRBD1 (5 bases). The CDR3 is made up of 15 amino acids. Germline CDR1 is SGHRS and CDR2 is YFSETQ. Trimming shortened V by 1 base and J by 8 bases, and 15 bases separated the two germline ends. CDR3 bases: TGCGCCAGCAGCTTGCAAACGGGGGATGCGGAAAAACTGTTTTTT. Protein: CASSLQTGDAEKLFF.

This clone was observed once. The chain has TRBV12-3 or TRBV12-4 and TRBJ1-2, with D unresolved. V lost 6 bases and J lost 3, with 11 bases in between. The CDR3 consists of 13 residues. The DNA of the CDR3 is TGTGCCAGCAGCCTGGAGGCAGACTATGGCTACACCTTC. Translated: CASSLEADYGYTF.

The genes are TRBV5-1 and TRBJ2-3; possibly TRBD2 for D (5 bases). The CDR3 runs 13 residues. Germline V gene lookup returns CDR1 SGHRS and CDR2 YFSETQ. V dropped 1 base and J dropped 4 bases, with 7 bases sitting between them. The CDR3 here is CASSLTRADTQYF. The CDR3 nucleotides read TGCGCCAGCAGCTTGACTAGGGCAGATACGCAGTATTTT.

The V and J genes are TRBV11-1 and TRBJ2-2; D gene unclear. V lost 7 bases to trimming and J lost 0 bases, with 12 bases between them. CDR1 SGHAT and CDR2 FQDESV come from the germline V gene (reference sequence). The CDR3 consists of 15 residues. The CDR3 here is CASTITNANTGELFF. The CDR3 DNA reads TGTGCCAGCACCATAACTAACGCGAACACCGGGGAGCTGTTTTTT.

The rearrangement links TRBV3-1 (or the pseudogene TRBV3-2) to TRBJ2-1; tentative D call: TRBD2 (7 bases). The CDR3 has 15 amino acids. The germline CDR1 and CDR2 sequences are LGHDT and YNNKEL (reference sequence). V was clipped by 3 bases and J by 7 bases, with 16 bases between them. CDR3 coding DNA: TGTGCCAGCAGCCAGAGAGGGGGGGCGTCGAATGAGCAGTTCTTC. Its translation is CASSQRGGASNEQFF.

This chain links TRBV11-2 with TRBJ1-4; unclear D gene. The germline CDR1 and CDR2 sequences are SGHAT and FQNNGV. This CDR3 comprises 14 residues. Trimming removed 2 bases at V and 4 bases at J, with 8 bases between. The CDR3: CASSLSLYNEKLFF. The CDR3 nucleotides are TGTGCCAGCAGCTTAAGCCTTTATAATGAAAAACTGTTTTTT. The full variable domain, rest sourced from reference TRBV11-2 and TRBJ1-4, is EAGVAQSPRYKIIEKRQSVAFWCNPISGHATLYWYQQILGQGPKLLIQFQNNGVVDDSQLPKDRFSAERLKGVDSTLKIQPAKLEDSAVYLCASSLSLYNEKLFFGSGTQLSVL.

In this sample, this clone turned up once. V and J are TRBV29-1 and TRBJ2-5, with D possibly matching TRBD1 (5 bases). The V end was cut by 8 bases, the J end by 5 bases, with 12 bases between. This CDR3 region has 11 residues. Germline CDR1 and CDR2: SQVTM and ANQGSEA. In nucleotides, the CDR3 is TGCAGCCTTCAGTGGGGCGAGACCCAGTACTTC. This encodes CSLQWGETQYF.

This sequence joins TRBV7-3 and TRBJ1-1; a possible D gene is TRBD1 (6 bases). Germline V gives CDR1 SGHTA, CDR2 FQGTGA. Trimming left V 5 bases short and J 6 bases short, with 19 bases between. The CDR3 contains 15 residues. CDR3 protein: CASSPYPGAGAEAFF. The CDR3 bases are TGTGCCAGCAGCCCGTATCCAGGGGCGGGCGCTGAAGCTTTCTTT. The full variable domain, rest sourced from reference TRBV7-3 and TRBJ1-1, is GAGVSQTPSNKVTEKGKYVELRCDPISGHTALYWYRQSLGQGPEFLIYFQGTGAADDSGLPNDRFFAVRPEGSVSTLKIQRTERGDSAVYLCASSPYPGAGAEAFFGQGTRLTVV.

This sequence joins TRBV6-5 and TRBJ2-2; 8 bases line up with TRBD1. V shed 4 bases and J 7 bases; nucleotides not matched to a gene: 5. The germline V gene encodes CDR1 MNHEY and CDR2 SVGAGI. The CDR3 loop spans 14 amino acids. The CDR3 DNA is TGTGCCAGCAGTTCCGGGACAGGTATCGGGGAGCTGTTTTTT. Amino acids: CASSSGTGIGELFF.

This chain connects TRBV5-4 to TRBJ2-1; D perhaps matches TRBD1 (6 bases). The V gene's germline CDR1 is SGHNT and CDR2 YYREEE (reference sequence). This CDR3 comprises 15 residues. Trimming left V 0 bases short and J 4 bases short, with 11 bases between. The CDR3 DNA reads as TGTGCCAGCAGCTTGGGTGGGGGCGGATACAATGAGCAGTTCTTC. It codes for CASSLGGGGYNEQFF. Using reference TRBV5-4 and TRBJ2-1 for the parts outside the CDR3, the full variable domain is ETGVTQSPTHLIKTRGQQVTLRCSSQSGHNTVSWYQQALGQGPQFIFQYYREEENGRGNFPPRFSGLQFPNYSSELNVNALELDDSALYLCASSLGGGGYNEQFFGPGTRLTVL.

This chain joins TRBV5-4 and TRBJ2-4; 8 bases agree with TRBD1. V dropped 3 bases and J dropped 0; count of bases not matched to a gene: 8. CDR3 length: 17 residues. Germline-derived CDR1 and CDR2 are SGHNT and YYREEE (reference sequence). CDR3 in amino acids: CASSWDPGQEAKNIQYF. The DNA for the CDR3 is TGTGCCAGCAGCTGGGACCCGGGACAGGAAGCCAAAAACATTCAGTACTTC.

In this sample, this clone turned up once. J is TRBJ2-3 and V is TRBV5-8, with 7 bases lining up with TRBD2. Germline CDR1 SGHTS, CDR2 YDEGEE. The CDR3 runs to 14 residues. The J segment lost 0 bases and the V segment lost 5 bases, leaving 3 bases of the junction unmatched. The CDR3 region is CASSRDYSTDTQYF. CDR3 nucleotide sequence: TGTGCCAGCAGTCGGGACTATAGCACAGATACGCAGTATTTT.

The chain carries TRBV5-1 and TRBJ1-4, with D possibly matching TRBD1 (6 bases). In germline, CDR1 is SGHRS, CDR2 YFSETQ. Trimming shortened V by 4 bases and J by 0 bases, and 10 bases separated the two germline ends. The CDR3 runs 15 residues. In nucleotides, the CDR3 is TGCGCCAGCAGCCTAACAGGGCCAACTAATGAAAAACTGTTTTTT. Its translation is CASSLTGPTNEKLFF.

V gene TRBV6-5 combines with J gene TRBJ2-5; 11 bases agree with TRBD2. Looked up from germline, CDR1 is MNHEY and CDR2 is SVGAGI. Trimming at V came to 6 bases and at J to 2 bases, leaving 5 bases not matched to a gene. The CDR3 contains 15 residues. CDR3 in amino acids: CASRGTSGAQETQYF. CDR3 coding DNA: TGTGCCAGCAGGGGGACTAGCGGCGCTCAAGAGACCCAGTACTTC.

This clone was counted a few times. The rearrangement uses TRBV27 and TRBJ2-5, with D possibly being TRBD2 (6 bases). The V end lost 0 bases, the J end lost 10 bases, and 15 bases lay between the germline ends. CDR1 is MNHEY, CDR2 SMNVEV, per germline (reference sequence). The CDR3 runs 14 residues. The CDR3 bases are TGTGCCAGCAGTTTATCGGCAGGCCCGGGGGTCCAGTACTTC. Its translation: CASSLSAGPGVQYF.

V usage is TRBV28 and J usage is TRBJ1-1, with D possibly matching TRBD1 (6 bases). Germline V gene data show CDR1 as MDHEN and CDR2 as SYDVKM. V dropped 7 bases and J dropped 0 bases, with 18 bases sitting between them. This CDR3 comprises 16 residues. The CDR3 nucleotides read TGTGCCAGCATTAAGCTAACAGGGTTTTTGAACACTGAAGCTTTCTTT. This translates into CASIKLTGFLNTEAFF.

CDR3 coding DNA: TGTGCCAGTAGTATGTTGGGGGCGCGGCCCCAGCATTTT. Translated, it gives CASSMLGARPQHF. J is TRBJ1-5 and V is TRBV19; possible D gene TRBD1, 6 bases. The CDR3 has 13 residues. CDR1 LNHDA and CDR2 SQIVND come from the germline V gene (reference sequence). Trimming removed 3 bases at V and 9 bases at J, with 12 bases between.

The V gene is TRBV5-1, the J gene TRBJ1-5; D unresolved. The CDR3 totals 15 residues. Trimming shortened V by 0 bases and J by 3 bases, and 10 bases separated the two germline ends. Germline lookup yields CDR1 SGHRS and CDR2 YFSETQ. The CDR3, as DNA: TGCGCCAGCAGCTTGGCCCCGGGAGCCAATCAGCCCCAGCATTTT. Translating it yields CASSLAPGANQPQHF.